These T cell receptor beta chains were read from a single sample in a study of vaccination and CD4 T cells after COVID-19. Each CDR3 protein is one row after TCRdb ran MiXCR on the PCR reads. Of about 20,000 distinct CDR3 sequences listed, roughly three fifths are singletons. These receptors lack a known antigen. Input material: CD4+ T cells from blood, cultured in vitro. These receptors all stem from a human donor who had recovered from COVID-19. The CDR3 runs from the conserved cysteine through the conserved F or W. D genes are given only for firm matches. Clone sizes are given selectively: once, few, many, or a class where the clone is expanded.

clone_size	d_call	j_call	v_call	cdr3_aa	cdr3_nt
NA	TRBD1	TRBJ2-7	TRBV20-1	CSAREGTGVEQYF	TGCAGTGCTAGAGAGGGGACAGGGGTCGAGCAGTACTTC
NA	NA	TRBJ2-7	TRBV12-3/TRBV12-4	CASSRGSTYEQYF	TGTGCCAGCAGTCGCGGATCTACCTACGAGCAGTACTTC
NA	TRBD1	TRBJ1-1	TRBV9	CASSATGTGYTEAFF	TGTGCCAGCAGCGCCACCGGGACAGGGTACACTGAAGCTTTCTTT
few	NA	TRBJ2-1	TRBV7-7	CASSPTFNNEQFF	TGTGCTAGCAGCCCTACCTTTAACAATGAGCAGTTCTTC
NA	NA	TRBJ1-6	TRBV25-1	CASSEGVSPLHF	TGTGCCAGCAGTGAAGGGGTTTCACCCCTCCACTTT
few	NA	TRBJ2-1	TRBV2	CASSTRGDGGEQFF	TGTGCCAGCAGTACCAGGGGGGACGGCGGTGAGCAGTTCTTC
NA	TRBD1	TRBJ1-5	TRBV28	CASRPGQGVSQPQHF	TGTGCCAGCAGACCGGGACAGGGAGTATCTCAGCCCCAGCATTTT
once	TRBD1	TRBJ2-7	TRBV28	CASNLRQGTYEQYF	TGTGCCAGCAATCTCCGACAGGGGACCTACGAGCAGTACTTC
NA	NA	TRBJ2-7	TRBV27	CASSFTRLGSEQYF	TGTGCCAGCAGTTTTACGCGGTTGGGATCCGAGCAGTACTTC
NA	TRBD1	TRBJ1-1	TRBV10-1	CASSGTGFGTEAFF	TGCGCCAGCAGCGGGACAGGGTTTGGCACTGAAGCTTTCTTT